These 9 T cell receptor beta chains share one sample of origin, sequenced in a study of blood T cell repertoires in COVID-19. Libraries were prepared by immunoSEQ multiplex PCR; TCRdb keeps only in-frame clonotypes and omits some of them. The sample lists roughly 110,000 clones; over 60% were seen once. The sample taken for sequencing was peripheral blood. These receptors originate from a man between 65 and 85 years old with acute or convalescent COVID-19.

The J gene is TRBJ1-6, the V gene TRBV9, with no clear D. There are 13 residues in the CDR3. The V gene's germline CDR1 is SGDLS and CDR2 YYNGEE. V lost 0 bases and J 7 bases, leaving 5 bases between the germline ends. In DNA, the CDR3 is TGTGCCAGCAGCGTAGGCGGGAATTCACCCCTCCACTTT. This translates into CASSVGGNSPLHF.

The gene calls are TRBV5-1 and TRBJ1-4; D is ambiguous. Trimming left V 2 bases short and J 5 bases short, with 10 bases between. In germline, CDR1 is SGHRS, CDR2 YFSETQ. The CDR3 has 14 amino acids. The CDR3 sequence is CASSFLSPNEKLFF. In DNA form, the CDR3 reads TGCGCCAGCAGCTTCTTGAGTCCGAATGAAAAACTGTTTTTT.

The CDR3 DNA reads as TGTGCCAGCAGCCGGGACAGGGGGCCCTACAATGAGCAGTTCTTC. Protein sequence: CASSRDRGPYNEQFF. The chain couples TRBV3-1 (or the pseudogene TRBV3-2) to TRBJ2-1, with 12 bases identical to TRBD1. The J segment lost 2 bases and the V segment lost 4 bases, leaving 0 bases of the junction unmatched. The germline V gene encodes CDR1 LGHDT and CDR2 YNNKEL (reference sequence). The CDR3 loop spans 15 amino acids.

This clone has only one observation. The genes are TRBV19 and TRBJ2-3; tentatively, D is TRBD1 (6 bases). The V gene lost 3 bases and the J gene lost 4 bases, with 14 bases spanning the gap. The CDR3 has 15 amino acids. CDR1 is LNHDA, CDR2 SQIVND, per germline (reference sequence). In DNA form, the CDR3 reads TGTGCCAGTAGTATCGGCAGGGGAGTGTCAGATACGCAGTATTTT. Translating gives CASSIGRGVSDTQYF.

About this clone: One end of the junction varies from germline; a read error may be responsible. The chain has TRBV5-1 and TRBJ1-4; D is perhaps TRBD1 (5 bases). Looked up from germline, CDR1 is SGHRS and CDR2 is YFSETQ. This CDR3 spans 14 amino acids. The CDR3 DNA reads TGCGCCAACAGCCAGGGCGCCAAAAATGAAAAACTGTTTTTT. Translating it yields CANSQGAKNEKLFF.

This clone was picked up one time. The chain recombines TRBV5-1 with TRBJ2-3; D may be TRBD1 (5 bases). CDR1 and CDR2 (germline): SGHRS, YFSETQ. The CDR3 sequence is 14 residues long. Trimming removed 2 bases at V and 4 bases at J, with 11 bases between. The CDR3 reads CASSFFRVADTQYF. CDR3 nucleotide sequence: TGCGCCAGCAGCTTCTTCAGGGTGGCAGATACGCAGTATTTT.

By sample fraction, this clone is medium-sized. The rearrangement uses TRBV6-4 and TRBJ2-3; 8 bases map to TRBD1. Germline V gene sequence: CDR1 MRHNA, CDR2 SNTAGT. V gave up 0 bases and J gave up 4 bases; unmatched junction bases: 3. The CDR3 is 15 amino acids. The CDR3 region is CASSDSGQGSDTQYF. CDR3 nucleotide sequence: TGTGCCAGCAGTGACTCCGGACAGGGCTCAGATACGCAGTATTTT.

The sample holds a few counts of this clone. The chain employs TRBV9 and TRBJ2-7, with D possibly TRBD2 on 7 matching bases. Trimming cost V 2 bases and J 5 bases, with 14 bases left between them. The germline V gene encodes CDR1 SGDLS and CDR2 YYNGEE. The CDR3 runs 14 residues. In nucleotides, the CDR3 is TGTGCCAGCAGCGTGGGGGCGGGAGCCCACGAGCAGTACTTC. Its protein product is CASSVGAGAHEQYF.

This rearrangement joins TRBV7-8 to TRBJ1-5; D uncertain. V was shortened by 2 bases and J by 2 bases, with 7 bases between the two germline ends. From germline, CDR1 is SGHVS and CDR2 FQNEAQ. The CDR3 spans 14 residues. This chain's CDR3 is CASSLMTGNQPQHF. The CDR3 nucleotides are TGTGCCAGCAGCTTAATGACTGGCAATCAGCCCCAGCATTTT.